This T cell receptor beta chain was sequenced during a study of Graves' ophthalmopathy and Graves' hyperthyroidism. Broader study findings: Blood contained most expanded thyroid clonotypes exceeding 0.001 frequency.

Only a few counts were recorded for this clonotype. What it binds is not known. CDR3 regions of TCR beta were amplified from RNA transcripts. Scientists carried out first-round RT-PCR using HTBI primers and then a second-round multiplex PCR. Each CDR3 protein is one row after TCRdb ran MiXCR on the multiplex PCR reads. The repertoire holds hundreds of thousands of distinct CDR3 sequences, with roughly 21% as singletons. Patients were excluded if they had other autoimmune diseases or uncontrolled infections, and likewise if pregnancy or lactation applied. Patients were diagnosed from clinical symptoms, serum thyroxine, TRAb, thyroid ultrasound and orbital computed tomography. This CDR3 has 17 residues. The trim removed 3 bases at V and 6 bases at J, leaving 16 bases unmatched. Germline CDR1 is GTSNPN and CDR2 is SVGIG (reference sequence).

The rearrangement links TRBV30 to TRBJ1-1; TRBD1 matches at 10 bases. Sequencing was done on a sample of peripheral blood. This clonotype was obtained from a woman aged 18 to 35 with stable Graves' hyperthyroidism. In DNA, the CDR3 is TGTGCCTGGAGACAAACCCGGGACAGGGGCCCCTGGGCTGAAGCTTTCTTT. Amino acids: CAWRQTRDRGPWAEAFF. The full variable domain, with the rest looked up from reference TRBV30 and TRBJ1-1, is SQTIHQWPATLVQPVGSPLSLECTVEGTSNPNLYWYRQAAGRGLQLLFYSVGIGQISSEVPQNLSASRPQDRQFILSSKKLLLSDSGFYLCAWRQTRDRGPWAEAFFGQGTRLTVV.